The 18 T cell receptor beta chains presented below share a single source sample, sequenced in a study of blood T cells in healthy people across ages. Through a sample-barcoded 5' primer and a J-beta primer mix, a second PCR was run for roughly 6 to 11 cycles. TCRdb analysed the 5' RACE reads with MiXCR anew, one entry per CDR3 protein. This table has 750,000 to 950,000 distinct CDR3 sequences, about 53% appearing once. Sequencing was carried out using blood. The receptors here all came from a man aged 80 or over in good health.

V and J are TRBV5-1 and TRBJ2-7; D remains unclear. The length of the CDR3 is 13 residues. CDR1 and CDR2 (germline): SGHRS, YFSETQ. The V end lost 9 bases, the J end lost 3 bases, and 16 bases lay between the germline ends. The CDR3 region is CANPTERNYEQYF. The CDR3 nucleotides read TGCGCCAACCCGACGGAACGGAACTACGAGCAGTACTTC.

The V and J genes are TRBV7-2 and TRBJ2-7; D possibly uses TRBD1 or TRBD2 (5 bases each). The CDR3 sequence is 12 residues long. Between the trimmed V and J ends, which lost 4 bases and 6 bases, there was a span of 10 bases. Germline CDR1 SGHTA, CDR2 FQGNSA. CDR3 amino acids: CASSWGPSEQYF. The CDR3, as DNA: TGTGCCAGCAGCTGGGGACCGAGCGAGCAGTACTTC.

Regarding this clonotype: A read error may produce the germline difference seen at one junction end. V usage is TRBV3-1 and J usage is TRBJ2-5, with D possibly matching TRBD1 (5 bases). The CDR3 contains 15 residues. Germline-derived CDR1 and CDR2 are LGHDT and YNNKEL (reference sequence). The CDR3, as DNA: TGTGCCAGCAGCCAAGTGCGGACAACCCAAGAGATCCAGTACTTC. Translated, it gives CASSQVRTTQEIQYF.

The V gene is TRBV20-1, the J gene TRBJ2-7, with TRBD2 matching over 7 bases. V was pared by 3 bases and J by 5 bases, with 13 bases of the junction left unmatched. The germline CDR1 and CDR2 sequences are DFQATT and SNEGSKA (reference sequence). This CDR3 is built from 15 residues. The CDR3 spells CSARLSGSSQDEQYF. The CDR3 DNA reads TGCAGTGCTAGGCTTAGCGGGTCTTCCCAGGACGAGCAGTACTTC.

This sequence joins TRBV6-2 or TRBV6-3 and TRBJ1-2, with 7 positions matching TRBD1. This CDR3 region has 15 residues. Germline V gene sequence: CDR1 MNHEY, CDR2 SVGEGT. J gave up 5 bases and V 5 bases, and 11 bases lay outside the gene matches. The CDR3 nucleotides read TGTGCCAGCAGTCCGCTGAGGGGGCCGACGTATGGCTACACCTTC. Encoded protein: CASSPLRGPTYGYTF.

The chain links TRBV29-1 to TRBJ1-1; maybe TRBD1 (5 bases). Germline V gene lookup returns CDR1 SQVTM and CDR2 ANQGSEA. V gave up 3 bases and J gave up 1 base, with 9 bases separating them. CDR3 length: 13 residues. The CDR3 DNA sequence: TGCAGCGTTGACTTCAGGGCGAACACTGAAGCTTTCTTT. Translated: CSVDFRANTEAFF.

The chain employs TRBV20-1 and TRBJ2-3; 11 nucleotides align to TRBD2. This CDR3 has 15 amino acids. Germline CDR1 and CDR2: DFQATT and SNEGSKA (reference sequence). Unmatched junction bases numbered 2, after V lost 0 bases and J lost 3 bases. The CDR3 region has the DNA TGCAGTGCTAGAGATAGCGGGAGGGGGACAGATACGCAGTATTTT. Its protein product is CSARDSGRGTDTQYF.

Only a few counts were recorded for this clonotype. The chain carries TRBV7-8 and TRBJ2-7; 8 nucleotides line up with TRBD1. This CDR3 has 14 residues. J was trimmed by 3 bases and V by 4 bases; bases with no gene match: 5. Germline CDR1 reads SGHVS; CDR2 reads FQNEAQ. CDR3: CASSSRQGNYEQYF. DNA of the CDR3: TGTGCCAGCAGCTCCCGACAGGGGAACTACGAGCAGTACTTC.

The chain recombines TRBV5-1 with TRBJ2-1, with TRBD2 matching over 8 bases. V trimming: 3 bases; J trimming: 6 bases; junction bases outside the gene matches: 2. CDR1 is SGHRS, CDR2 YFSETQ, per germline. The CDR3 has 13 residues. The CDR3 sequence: CASSWTSFNEQFF. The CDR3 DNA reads TGCGCCAGCAGCTGGACTAGCTTCAATGAGCAGTTCTTC.

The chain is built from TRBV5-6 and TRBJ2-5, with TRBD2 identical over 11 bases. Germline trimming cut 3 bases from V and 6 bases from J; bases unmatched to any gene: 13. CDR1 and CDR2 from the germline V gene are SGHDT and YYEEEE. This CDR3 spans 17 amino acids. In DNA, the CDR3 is TGTGCCAGCAGCTGGGGGACTAGCGGATTCAATGCGAAGACCCAGTACTTC. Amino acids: CASSWGTSGFNAKTQYF.

This CDR3 is CAADNTGAGYGYTF. CDR3 bases: TGTGCCGCCGACAATACAGGGGCGGGGTATGGCTACACCTTC. The V gene is TRBV30, the J gene TRBJ1-2; 7 nucleotides line up with TRBD1. Germline-derived CDR1 and CDR2 are GTSNPN and SVGIG (reference sequence). This CDR3 contains 14 residues. J gave up 5 bases and V 8 bases, and 14 bases lay outside the gene matches.

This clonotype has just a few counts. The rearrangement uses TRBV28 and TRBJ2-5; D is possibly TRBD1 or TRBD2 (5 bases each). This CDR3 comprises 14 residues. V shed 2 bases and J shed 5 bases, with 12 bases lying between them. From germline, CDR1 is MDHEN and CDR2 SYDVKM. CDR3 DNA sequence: TGTGCCAGCAGTTTAGCTGGGACGGACGAGACCCAGTACTTC. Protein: CASSLAGTDETQYF.

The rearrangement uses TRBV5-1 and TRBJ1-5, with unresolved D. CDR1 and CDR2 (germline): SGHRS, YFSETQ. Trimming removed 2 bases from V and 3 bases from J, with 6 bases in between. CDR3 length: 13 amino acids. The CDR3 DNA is TGCGCCAGCAGCTTTGGGGACAATCAGCCCCAGCATTTT. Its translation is CASSFGDNQPQHF.

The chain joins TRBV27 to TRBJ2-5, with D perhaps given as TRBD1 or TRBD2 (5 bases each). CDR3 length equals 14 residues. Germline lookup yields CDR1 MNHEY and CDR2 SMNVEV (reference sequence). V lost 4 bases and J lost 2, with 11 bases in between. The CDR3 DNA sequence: TGTGCCAGCAGTTACGTTGGGACGCAAGAGACCCAGTACTTC. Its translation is CASSYVGTQETQYF.

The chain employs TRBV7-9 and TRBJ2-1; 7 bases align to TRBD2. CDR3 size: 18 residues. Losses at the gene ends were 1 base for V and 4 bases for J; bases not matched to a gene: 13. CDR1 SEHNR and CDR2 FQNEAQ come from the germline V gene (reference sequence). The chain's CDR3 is CASSLGPSWTGGYNEQFF. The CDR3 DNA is TGTGCCAGCAGCTTAGGGCCCTCTTGGACGGGAGGATACAATGAGCAGTTCTTC.

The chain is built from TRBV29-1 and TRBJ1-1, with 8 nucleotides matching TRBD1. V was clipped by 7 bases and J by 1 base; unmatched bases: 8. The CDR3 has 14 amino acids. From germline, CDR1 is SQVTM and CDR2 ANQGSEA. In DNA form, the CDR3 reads TGCAGCGGCCGGACAGGGCCGGGGAACACTGAAGCTTTCTTT. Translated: CSGRTGPGNTEAFF. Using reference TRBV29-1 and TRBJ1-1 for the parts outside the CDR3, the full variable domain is SAVISQKPSRDICQRGTSLTIQCQVDSQVTMMFWYRQQPGQSLTLIATANQGSEATYESGFVIDKFPISRPNLTFSTLTVSNMSPEDSSIYLCSGRTGPGNTEAFFGQGTRLTVV.

CDR3 loop: CSARDRLAGGTWEQYF. Here the CDR3 DNA reads TGCAGTGCTAGAGATCGGCTGGCAGGGGGCACATGGGAGCAGTACTTC. The V call is TRBV20-1, the J call TRBJ2-7; 8 positions agree with TRBD1. Germline V lookup: CDR1 DFQATT, CDR2 SNEGSKA (reference sequence). Trimming removed 0 bases from V and 7 bases from J; junction bases left unmatched: 14. The CDR3 loop spans 16 amino acids.

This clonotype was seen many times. CDR3 sequence (DNA): TGCAGTGTTTCCCCCACTAGCGGGAGCTGGGAGCAGTACTTC. Protein product: CSVSPTSGSWEQYF. This chain connects TRBV20-1 to TRBJ2-5, with 11 bases matching TRBD2. Losses at the gene ends were 7 bases for V and 11 bases for J; bases not matched to a gene: 15. This CDR3 spans 14 amino acids. Germline V gene data show CDR1 as DFQATT and CDR2 as SNEGSKA (reference sequence).